This TCR beta chain appears in the sequencing data of a study of monozygotic twins with inflammatory bowel disease. TCR libraries were prepared from 3,500 to 4,500 ng total RNA each. Per-sample cDNA came from eight separate reactions. TCRdb re-called the 5' RACE reads and gives one entry per CDR3 protein, without DNA. The sample table sets out roughly 100,000 distinct CDR3 sequences. This CDR3 is built from 14 residues. Germline assignment: CDR1 SGHTA and CDR2 FQGNSA. Blood samples of approximately 2.7 ml were drawn from every donor. Study results and limitations: TCRbeta diversity (inverse Simpson) was lower in IBD patients than in healthy co-twins.

Turning to this clonotype: What it binds is unknown.

This receptor was obtained from a human donor with ulcerative colitis or Crohn's disease, or a healthy co-twin of an affected twin (not recorded which). The specimen sequenced was blood. The rearrangement links TRBV7-2 to TRBJ1-6. CDR3 protein: CASSLAGEGTSLHF.